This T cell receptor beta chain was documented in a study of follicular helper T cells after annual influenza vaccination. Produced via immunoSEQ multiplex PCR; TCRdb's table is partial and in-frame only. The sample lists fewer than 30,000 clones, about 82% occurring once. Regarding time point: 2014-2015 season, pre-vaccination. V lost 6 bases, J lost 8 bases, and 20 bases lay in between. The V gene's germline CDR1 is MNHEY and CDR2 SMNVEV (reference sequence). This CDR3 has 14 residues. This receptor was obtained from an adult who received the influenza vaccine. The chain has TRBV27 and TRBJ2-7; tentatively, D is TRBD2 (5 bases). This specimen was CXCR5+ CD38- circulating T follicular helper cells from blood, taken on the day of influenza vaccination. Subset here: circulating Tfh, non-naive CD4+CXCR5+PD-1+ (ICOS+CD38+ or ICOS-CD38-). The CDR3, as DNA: TGTGCCAGCAGCCCTGCGGGTTACCTGAGGAAGCAGTACTTC. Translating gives CASSPAGYLRKQYF.